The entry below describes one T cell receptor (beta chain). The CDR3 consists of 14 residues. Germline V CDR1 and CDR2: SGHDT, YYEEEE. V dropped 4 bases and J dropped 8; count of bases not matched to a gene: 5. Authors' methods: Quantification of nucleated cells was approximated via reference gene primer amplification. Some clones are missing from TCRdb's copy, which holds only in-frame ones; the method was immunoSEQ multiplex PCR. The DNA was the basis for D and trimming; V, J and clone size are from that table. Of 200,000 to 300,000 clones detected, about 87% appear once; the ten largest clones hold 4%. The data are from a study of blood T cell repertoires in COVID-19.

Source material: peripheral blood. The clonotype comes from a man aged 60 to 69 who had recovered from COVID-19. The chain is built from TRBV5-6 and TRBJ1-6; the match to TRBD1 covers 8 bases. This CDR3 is CASSGDRLDSPLHF. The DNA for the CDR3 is TGTGCCAGCAGCGGGGACAGGTTGGATTCACCCCTCCACTTT.